Following are 21 T cell receptor beta chains from one sample sequenced in a study of T cells in Graves' hyperthyroidism and ophthalmopathy. Researchers amplified the TCR beta CDR3 regions from RNA transcripts. HTBI primers were employed in a first-round RT-PCR of the TCR CDR3. TCRdb passed the multiplex PCR reads through MiXCR, listing each CDR3 protein once. The data contain over 250,000 distinct CDR3 sequences, less than 30% of them singletons. The sample taken for sequencing was blood. The receptor source for this set is a man aged 35 to 55 with Graves' hyperthyroidism that later progressed to Graves' ophthalmopathy.

V and J are TRBV5-1 and TRBJ2-7; D not resolved. CDR1 and CDR2 from the germline V gene are SGHRS and YFSETQ. The V end was cut by 0 bases, the J end by 2 bases, with 9 bases between. This CDR3 comprises 14 residues. CDR3 sequence reads: CASSLASPAYEQYF. CDR3 bases: TGCGCCAGCAGCTTGGCGTCTCCAGCCTACGAGCAGTACTTC.

The count of this clonotype is one. The CDR3 here is CASSPVGAAFF. CDR3 DNA: TGTGCCAGCAGCCCCGTAGGGGCCGCTTTCTTT. V usage is TRBV5-6 and J usage is TRBJ1-1, with a weak D call TRBD1 (5 bases). This CDR3 region has 11 residues. Deletions cut 4 bases from V and 11 bases from J, with 12 bases between. From germline, CDR1 is SGHDT and CDR2 YYEEEE.

This clonotype came up many times. This chain connects TRBV30 to TRBJ1-5; D unclear. CDR1 and CDR2 from the germline V gene are GTSNPN and SVGIG (reference sequence). The CDR3 loop spans 13 amino acids. V was pared by 2 bases and J by 2 bases, with 7 bases between. CDR3 amino acids: CAWSTDGNQPQHF. For the CDR3, the DNA is TGTGCCTGGAGTACTGACGGCAATCAGCCCCAGCATTTT.

This clonotype was found many times. This chain joins TRBV2 and TRBJ1-2; maybe TRBD1 (6 bases). Trimming took off 4 bases at V and 3 bases at J, with 12 bases between the two ends. The CDR3 is made up of 14 amino acids. CDR1 is SNHLY and CDR2 is FYNNEI in the germline V gene. CDR3 loop: CASSADRNYYGYTF. CDR3 DNA: TGTGCCAGCAGTGCGGACAGAAACTACTATGGCTACACCTTC.

A word on this clonotype: The germline gene is not matched at one end of the junction; a read error may be the cause. The genes are TRBV11-2 and TRBJ1-1; D may be TRBD1 (5 bases). Germline lookup yields CDR1 SGHAT and CDR2 FQNNGV. The CDR3 is 16 residues long. The CDR3 nucleotides read TGTGCCAGCAGCTACCGGAACAAGGGACGAACCACTGAAGCTTCCTTT. It specifies CASSYRNKGRTTEASF.

This clonotype was counted ten times or more. This chain connects TRBV9 to TRBJ2-5; TRBD2 might be the D (5 bases). The CDR3 sequence is 14 residues long. Germline CDR1 and CDR2: SGDLS and YYNGEE. V was pared by 0 bases and J by 4 bases, with 10 bases between. The CDR3 bases are TGTGCCAGCAGCGTAGGGGGTGGAGGAGAGACCCAGTACTTC. It specifies CASSVGGGGETQYF.

The chain couples TRBV12-3 or TRBV12-4 to TRBJ2-7; 10 bases are shared with TRBD1. This CDR3 comprises 17 residues. With 5 bases clipped from V and 5 bases from J, the junction kept 15 bases outside the gene matches. CDR3 amino acids: CASSEPEPGTGDNEQYF. For the CDR3, the DNA is TGTGCCAGCAGTGAGCCAGAACCCGGGACAGGGGATAACGAGCAGTACTTC.

At least ten counts were recorded for this clonotype. The chain is built from TRBV12-3 or TRBV12-4 and TRBJ2-4, with D perhaps TRBD2 (6 bases). V was trimmed by 7 bases and J by 4 bases, leaving 17 bases between them. CDR3 length: 15 amino acids. The CDR3 region is CASTISGEAKNIQYF. The CDR3 DNA is TGTGCCAGCACTATCTCTGGGGAGGCTAAAAACATTCAGTACTTC.

This clonotype was counted ten times or more. V usage is TRBV19 and J usage is TRBJ2-5, with D possibly TRBD2 on 6 matching bases. Germline CDR1 and CDR2: LNHDA and SQIVND (reference sequence). This CDR3 comprises 14 residues. Deletions cut 4 bases from V and 0 bases from J, with 9 bases between. CDR3 in amino acids: CASSTGRYQETQYF. The CDR3 nucleotides read TGTGCCAGTAGTACGGGGAGGTACCAAGAGACCCAGTACTTC.

This rearrangement joins TRBV6-1 to TRBJ2-7; 7 nucleotides line up with TRBD1. Germline V gene sequence: CDR1 MNHNS, CDR2 SASEGT. V lost 6 bases to trimming and J lost 2 bases; unmatched junction nucleotides: 13. The CDR3 has 16 residues. CDR3 sequence reads: CASSQPGQNPAYEQYF. The CDR3 DNA reads as TGTGCCAGCAGCCAGCCGGGACAGAACCCCGCCTACGAGCAGTACTTC.

Ten or more counts support this clonotype. This chain links TRBV24-1 with TRBJ2-6, with 12 bases fitting TRBD2. Germline values: CDR1 KGHDR, CDR2 SFDVKD. CDR3 length: 16 residues. Germline trimming cut 12 bases from V and 1 base from J; bases unmatched to any gene: 6. CDR3 residues: CAAATSGRSGANVLTF. CDR3 DNA sequence: TGTGCCGCAGCAACTAGCGGGAGGTCTGGGGCCAACGTCCTGACTTTC.

The CDR3 sequence: CASSITGKRTEAFF. DNA of the CDR3: TGTGCCAGTAGTATAACAGGGAAACGCACTGAAGCTTTCTTT. The V and J genes are TRBV19 and TRBJ1-1, with D possibly TRBD1 on 6 matching bases. V lost 2 bases and J 4 bases, leaving 11 bases between the germline ends. Germline-derived CDR1 and CDR2 are LNHDA and SQIVND (reference sequence). There are 14 residues in the CDR3.

The CDR3 coding sequence is TGTGCCAGCAGCTTAAAGGGACAGGGGACCGGAAACACCATATATTTT. Its translation is CASSLKGQGTGNTIYF. J is TRBJ1-3 and V is TRBV11-1; 10 bases line up with TRBD1. This CDR3 comprises 16 residues. From germline, CDR1 is SGHAT and CDR2 FQDESV (reference sequence). V shed 2 bases and J 4 bases; nucleotides not matched to a gene: 5.

The chain employs TRBV29-1 and TRBJ1-1, with TRBD1 as a possible D gene (5 bases). The CDR3 has 11 amino acids. Germline V gene data show CDR1 as SQVTM and CDR2 as ANQGSEA. V lost 3 bases and J lost 4, with 6 bases in between. CDR3 region: CSVDRGTEAFF. The CDR3 DNA follows: TGCAGCGTTGATAGGGGCACTGAAGCTTTCTTT. The full variable domain, completed using reference TRBV29-1 and TRBJ1-1, is SAVISQKPSRDICQRGTSLTIQCQVDSQVTMMFWYRQQPGQSLTLIATANQGSEATYESGFVIDKFPISRPNLTFSTLTVSNMSPEDSSIYLCSVDRGTEAFFGQGTRLTVV.

This clonotype was detected ten times or more. The chain couples TRBV20-1 to TRBJ2-5; 13 bases agree with TRBD2. CDR1 and CDR2 from the germline V gene are DFQATT and SNEGSKA (reference sequence). V was pared by 3 bases and J by 3 bases, with 4 bases of the junction left unmatched. The CDR3 spans 15 residues. CDR3: CSASPGTSGEETQYF. Written as DNA, the CDR3 is TGCAGTGCTAGCCCCGGGACTAGCGGGGAAGAGACCCAGTACTTC.

This clonotype has ten or more counts. The chain recombines TRBV6-1 with TRBJ1-2; D ambiguous. CDR1 MNHNS and CDR2 SASEGT come from the germline V gene. The CDR3 length is 14 residues. Trimming shortened V by 6 bases and J by 4 bases, and 15 bases separated the two germline ends. Here the CDR3 reads CASSELPNSYGYTF. The CDR3 DNA is TGTGCCAGCAGCGAACTACCAAACTCCTATGGCTACACCTTC.

This clonotype was recorded a few times. CDR3 in amino acids: CASSPQGEGGYTF. CDR3 coding DNA: TGTGCCAGCAGTCCACAGGGGGAGGGAGGCTACACCTTC. The chain employs TRBV12-3 or TRBV12-4 and TRBJ1-2; 8 positions match TRBD1. This CDR3 is 13 amino acids long. The V gene end was trimmed by 5 bases and the J gene end by 8 bases; junction bases not matched to a gene: 7.

This clonotype was recorded at least ten times. The J gene is TRBJ1-2, the V gene TRBV5-1; 9 positions agree with TRBD1. This CDR3 spans 14 amino acids. Per the germline V gene, CDR1 is SGHRS and CDR2 is YFSETQ. The trim removed 4 bases at V and 2 bases at J, leaving 3 bases unmatched. CDR3 bases: TGCGCCAGCAGCCTGACAGGGGGGAACTATGGCTACACCTTC. Protein: CASSLTGGNYGYTF. The full variable domain, its missing parts supplied by reference TRBV5-1 and TRBJ1-2, is KAGVTQTPRYLIKTRGQQVTLSCSPISGHRSVSWYQQTPGQGLQFLFEYFSETQRNKGNFPGRFSGRQFSNSRSEMNVSTLELGDSALYLCASSLTGGNYGYTFGSGTRLTVV.

In its sample, this clonotype was seen many times. The gene calls are TRBV18 and TRBJ1-1; D gene uncertain. Trimming left V 2 bases short and J 0 bases short, with 10 bases between. The germline V gene has CDR1 KGHSH and CDR2 LQKENI. CDR3 length equals 15 residues. CDR3 protein: CASSPSREVNTEAFF. Written as DNA, the CDR3 is TGTGCCAGCTCACCAAGTAGGGAGGTGAACACTGAAGCTTTCTTT.

This clonotype was observed many times. The chain has TRBV6-6 and TRBJ2-7, with 7 bases fitting TRBD2. This CDR3 contains 14 residues. Germline CDR1 MNHNY, CDR2 SVGAGI (reference sequence). Trimming took 6 bases from V and 5 from J; bases not matched to a gene: 10. CDR3 in DNA: TGTGCCAGCAGGACTAGCTACGGTTCCAACGAGCAGTACTTC. Its protein product is CASRTSYGSNEQYF.

This clonotype showed up many times. This sequence joins TRBV20-1 and TRBJ1-2; TRBD1 is a possible D gene (6 bases). This CDR3 spans 14 amino acids. V lost 3 bases to trimming and J lost 4 bases, with 15 bases between them. Per the germline V gene, CDR1 is DFQATT and CDR2 is SNEGSKA (reference sequence). CDR3 in DNA: TGCAGTGCTAGTCCTCAGAGGGACACCTATGGCTACACCTTC. Translated: CSASPQRDTYGYTF.